The source of this T cell receptor (beta chain) is a study of circulating and synovial CD4+ cells in juvenile arthritis. Germline trimming cut 6 bases from V and 7 bases from J; bases unmatched to any gene: 7. The length of the CDR3 is 15 residues. Germline CDR1 reads MNHEY; CDR2 reads SVGAGI. Produced via immunoSEQ multiplex PCR; TCRdb's table is partial and in-frame only. The data contain tens of thousands of clones, over 90% of them seen just once; the ten biggest clones take up approximately 0.68%. Sequenced input: CD4+ T cells from blood. The receptor's source is a human donor with juvenile idiopathic arthritis. The chain links TRBV6-5 to TRBJ2-2, with 11 bases matching TRBD2. The CDR3 here is CASRFSGGAVGELFF. CDR3 DNA sequence: TGTGCCAGCAGGTTTAGCGGGGGGGCGGTCGGGGAGCTGTTTTTT.